This T cell receptor (beta chain) was profiled in a study of regulatory T cells in long-lasting Graves disease. Losses at the gene ends were 0 bases for V and 3 bases for J; bases not matched to a gene: 8. The CDR3 extends over 18 amino acids. Germline CDR1 reads MNHEY; CDR2 reads SVGEGT. This clonotype was observed at least ten times. CDR3 regions were amplified by Arm-PCR using iRepertoire HTBI primers to build TCR beta libraries. MiXCR, run by TCRdb on the multiplex PCR reads, gives a single entry per CDR3 protein. The sample yields around 400,000 distinct CDR3 sequences, about 15% seen once. Time point here: newly diagnosed GD, antithyroid drugs for less than 3 months. Extracted RNA from PBMCs served as the source of the TCR library. Each patient gave around 8.1 milliliters of EDTA-anticoagulated peripheral blood. These records were also assigned to another study, of T cells in Graves' hyperthyroidism and ophthalmopathy. According to that study: Exclusion followed for patients with uncontrolled infection, other autoimmune disease, pregnancy or lactation. Thyroid ultrasound, orbital computed tomography, clinical symptoms, and serum thyroxine and TRAb underpinned diagnoses. Among clonotypes expanded in thyroid above 0.001, most were also found in blood.

Source: peripheral blood mononuclear cells (PBMCs), taken at new diagnosis, from a patient treated with antithyroid drugs. This rearrangement joins TRBV6-2 or TRBV6-3 to TRBJ2-2, with 9 positions matching TRBD2. The sequence came from a middle-aged woman with Graves disease. CDR3 sequence (DNA): TGTGCCAGCAGTTACTCTGTAGCGGGAGTCCTCGACACCGGGGAGCTGTTTTTT. Residues: CASSYSVAGVLDTGELFF.